The clone carrying this TCR beta chain was detected ten times or more. Antigen: not known. The data belong to a study of T cell repertoires in cytomegalovirus infection. Study as a whole: Public TCR beta signatures were indicative of both CMV infection and a matching HLA type.

The CDR3 totals 15 residues. Germline V CDR1 and CDR2: DFQATT, SNEGSKA (reference sequence). J was trimmed by 1 base and V by 4 bases; bases with no gene match: 2. Findings and limits, study-wide: CMV-specific HLA-C-restricted TCR beta clonotypes dominated the ex vivo response.

TCRdb independently ran MiXCR on the reads; one entry per CDR3 protein. The data show fewer than 200,000 distinct CDR3 sequences, 14% seen once. Sequencing was carried out using PBMCs. V is TRBV20-1 and J is TRBJ2-5, with 14 bases that match TRBD2. The source of this sequence is a human donor in good health (CMV status not recorded). Some clones in this sample may be carry-over from other donors' samples. CDR3 sequence (DNA): TGCAGTGCTATTGGACTAGCGGGAGGCCAAGAGACCCAGTACTTC. Its translation: CSAIGLAGGQETQYF.